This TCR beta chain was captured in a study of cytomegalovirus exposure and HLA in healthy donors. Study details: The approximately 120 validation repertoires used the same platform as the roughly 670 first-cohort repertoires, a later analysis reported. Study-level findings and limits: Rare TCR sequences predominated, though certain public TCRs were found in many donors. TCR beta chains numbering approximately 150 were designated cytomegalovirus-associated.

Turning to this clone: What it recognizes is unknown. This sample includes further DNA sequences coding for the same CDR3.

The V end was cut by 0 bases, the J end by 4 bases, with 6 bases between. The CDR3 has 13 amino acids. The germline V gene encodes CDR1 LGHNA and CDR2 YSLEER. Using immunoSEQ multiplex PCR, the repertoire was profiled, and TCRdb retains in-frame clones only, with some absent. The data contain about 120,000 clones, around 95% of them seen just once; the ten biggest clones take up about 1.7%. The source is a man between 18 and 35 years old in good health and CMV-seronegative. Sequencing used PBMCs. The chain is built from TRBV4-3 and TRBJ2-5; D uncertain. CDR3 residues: CASSQDLRETQYF. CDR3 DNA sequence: TGCGCCAGCAGCCAAGATCTCAGAGAGACCCAGTACTTC.